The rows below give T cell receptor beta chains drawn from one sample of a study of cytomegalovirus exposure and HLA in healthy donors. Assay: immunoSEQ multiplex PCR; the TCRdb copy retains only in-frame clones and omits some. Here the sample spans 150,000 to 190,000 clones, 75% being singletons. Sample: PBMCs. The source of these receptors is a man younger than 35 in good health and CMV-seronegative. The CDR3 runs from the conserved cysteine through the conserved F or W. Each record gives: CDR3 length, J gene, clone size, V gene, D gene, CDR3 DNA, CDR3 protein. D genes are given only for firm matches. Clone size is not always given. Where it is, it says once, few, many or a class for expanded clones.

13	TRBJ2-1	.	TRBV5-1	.	TGCGCCAGCAGCCCACCCTCGGTCCTGGAGCAGTTCTTC	CASSPPSVLEQFF
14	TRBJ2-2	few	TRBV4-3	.	TGCGCCAGCAGCCAAGGTCCTTCCACCGGGGAGCTGTTTTTT	CASSQGPSTGELFF
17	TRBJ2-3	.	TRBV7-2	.	TGTGCCAGCAGCTTAGGATCGGAGGGCATCCTCACAGATACGCAGTATTTT	CASSLGSEGILTDTQYF
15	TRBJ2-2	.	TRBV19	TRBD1	TGTGCCAGTAGTATTGACAGGGGGTACACCGGGGAGCTGTTTTTT	CASSIDRGYTGELFF
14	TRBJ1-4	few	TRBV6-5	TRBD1	TGTGCCAGCAGTTACGGACAGGGTAATGAAAAACTGTTTTTT	CASSYGQGNEKLFF
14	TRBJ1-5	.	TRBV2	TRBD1	TGTGCCAGCAGCAGAGGGGGCGTAGGTCAGCCCCAGCATTTT	CASSRGGVGQPQHF
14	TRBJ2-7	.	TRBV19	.	TGTGCCAGTAGTCCCCAGGGAACCCCCTACGAGCAGTACTTC	CASSPQGTPYEQYF
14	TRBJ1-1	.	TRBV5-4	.	TGTGCCAGCAGCTCCCGGGACGCGGGGACTGAAGCTTTCTTT	CASSSRDAGTEAFF
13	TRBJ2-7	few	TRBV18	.	TGTGCCAGCTCACAGGGGGATTCCTACGAGCAGTACTTC	CASSQGDSYEQYF
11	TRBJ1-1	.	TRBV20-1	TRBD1	TGCAGTGCTTACCCGGGACAGCCAGCTTTCTTT	CSAYPGQPAFF
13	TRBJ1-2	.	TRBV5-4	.	TGTGCCAGCAGTTCCCAATCGACTTATGGCTACACCTTC	CASSSQSTYGYTF
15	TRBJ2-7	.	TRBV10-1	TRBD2	TGCGCCAGCAGCGGGACTAGCGGGAGCGTTTACGAGCAGTACTTC	CASSGTSGSVYEQYF
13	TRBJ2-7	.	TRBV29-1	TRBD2	TGCAGCGTTCGGACTAGCGGGTCTTACGAGCAGTACTTC	CSVRTSGSYEQYF
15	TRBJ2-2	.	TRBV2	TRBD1	TGTGCCACCTGGCCGGGACAGGGTGTATCCGGGGAGCTGTTTTTT	CATWPGQGVSGELFF
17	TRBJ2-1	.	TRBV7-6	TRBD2	TGTGCCAGCAGCCCCTGGAATGGACTAGCAGTCCACAATGAGCAGTTCTTC	CASSPWNGLAVHNEQFF
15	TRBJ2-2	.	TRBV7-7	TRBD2	TGTGCCAGCAGCCCCATGGCGGGAGGCACCGGGGAGCTGTTTTTT	CASSPMAGGTGELFF
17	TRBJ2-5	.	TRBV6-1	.	TGTGCCAGCAGTGAAGTGGTTGAGGTAGGGGACTGGGAGACCCAGTACTTC	CASSEVVEVGDWETQYF
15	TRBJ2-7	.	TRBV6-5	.	TGTGCCAGCAGTTACGAGGCGGGGGCCTCCTACGAGCAGTACTTC	CASSYEAGASYEQYF
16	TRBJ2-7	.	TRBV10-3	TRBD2	TGTACCATCAGTGATCGCGGCGGGAGTGGTTCCTACGAGCAGTACTTC	CTISDRGGSGSYEQYF
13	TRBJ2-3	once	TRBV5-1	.	TGCGCCAGCAGCGATAGCATCCCAGATACGCAGTATTTT	CASSDSIPDTQYF
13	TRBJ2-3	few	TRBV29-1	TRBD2	TGCAGCGTTGGGGGAGGGGAGCAAGATACGCAGTATTTT	CSVGGGEQDTQYF
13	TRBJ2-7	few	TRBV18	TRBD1	TGTGCCAGCTCACAGACAGGGGACCACGAGCAGTACTTC	CASSQTGDHEQYF
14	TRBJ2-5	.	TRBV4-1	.	TGCGCCAGCAGTCCTCCCGGGGTTATAGAGACCCAGTACTTC	CASSPPGVIETQYF
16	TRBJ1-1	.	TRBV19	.	TGTGCCAGTACTTATACAGGGTGGGGGCCCAACACTGAAGCTTTCTTT	CASTYTGWGPNTEAFF
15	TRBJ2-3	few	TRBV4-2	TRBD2	TGTGCCAGCAGCCAAGGGCAGCGGGAGGCAGATACGCAGTATTTT	CASSQGQREADTQYF
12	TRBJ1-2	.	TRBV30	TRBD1	TGTGCCTGGAGGCCGGGACAGGAAGGCTACACCTTC	CAWRPGQEGYTF
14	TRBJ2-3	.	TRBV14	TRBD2	TGTGCCAGCAGCGCGGGAGGACTCACAGATACGCAGTATTTT	CASSAGGLTDTQYF
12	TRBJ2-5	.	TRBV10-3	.	TGTGCCATTCTGAGGGAGCAAGAGACCCAGTACTTC	CAILREQETQYF
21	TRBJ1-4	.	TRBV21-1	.	TGTGCCAGCAATCCCTCGGGACAGGGGTCAAGGGCAAAGGGGTTAGGAGAAAAACTGTTTTTT	CASNPSGQGSRAKGLGEKLFF
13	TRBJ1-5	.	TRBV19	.	TGTGCCAGTAGTATCGAGGGTCGTCAGCCCCAGCATTTT	CASSIEGRQPQHF
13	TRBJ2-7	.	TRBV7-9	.	TGTGCCAGCAGTCGGGACACCAACTACGAGCAGTACTTC	CASSRDTNYEQYF
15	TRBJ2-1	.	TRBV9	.	TGTGCCAGCAGCACAGAGAACCGGAGGGTGGGTGAGCAGTTCTTC	CASSTENRRVGEQFF
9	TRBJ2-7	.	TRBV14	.	TGTGCCAGCAGCCAAGGTCGGGACTTC	CASSQGRDF
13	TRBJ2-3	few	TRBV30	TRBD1	TGTGCCTGGGTTACAGGGGGCGCAGATACGCAGTATTTT	CAWVTGGADTQYF
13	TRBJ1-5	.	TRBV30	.	TGTGCCTGGGCCCGACAGGTCGCTCAGCCCCAGCATTTT	CAWARQVAQPQHF
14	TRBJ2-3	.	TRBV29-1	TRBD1	TGCAGCCTGGCCGGGACAGACACCACAGATACGCAGTATTTT	CSLAGTDTTDTQYF
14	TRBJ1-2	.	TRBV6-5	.	TGTGCCAGCAGTTACGGTACAGCTAACTATGGCTACACCTTC	CASSYGTANYGYTF
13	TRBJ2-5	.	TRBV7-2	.	TGTGCCAGCAGCTTAGCAGGGGCCGTGACCCAGTACTTC	CASSLAGAVTQYF
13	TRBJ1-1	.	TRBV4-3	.	TGCGCCAGCAGCCAAGAACAGGCGCAGGAAGCTTTCTTT	CASSQEQAQEAFF